Included here is one TCR beta chain sequence, with context. These data are taken from a study of CD8+ T cells in alopecia areata. Trimming took off 3 bases at V and 7 bases at J, with 14 bases between the two ends. CDR1 and CDR2 (germline): SQVTM, ANQGSEA. This CDR3 comprises 13 residues. Treatment described: oral pan-JAK inhibitor, 5-10 mg twice daily. cDNA reverse transcribed from extracted RNA served as the sequencing template. Profiled with immunoSEQ multiplex PCR; TCRdb holds only in-frame clones, not every one. This table has 150,000 or so clones, about three fifths appearing once. The TCR was taken from a human donor with alopecia areata. The rearrangement uses TRBV29-1 and TRBJ2-3; tentatively, D is TRBD1 (5 bases). This specimen was CD4+ T cells sorted from blood, taken at week 4, from a patient treated with tofacitinib. The CDR3 DNA reads TGCAGCGTTGAGGCCTCAGGGTCACATACGCAGTATTTT. Amino acid sequence: CSVEASGSHTQYF.